What follows describes a single TCR beta chain. TCRdb keeps only in-frame clones here, not all; method: immunoSEQ multiplex PCR. The table records approximately 47,000 clones, 92% of them present only once. This entry comes from a study of OX40 agonist ivuxolimab in advanced cancers. Study context: Partial responses occurred in three patients (one hepatocellular carcinoma, two cutaneous melanoma).

Sequencing was performed on CD4+ or CD8+ T cells sorted from blood, taken in a trial of the OX40 agonist ivuxolimab. The source is an adult with an advanced solid tumor such as melanoma, head and neck, liver or kidney cancer.

CDR3 in DNA: TGTGCCAGCAGTTTAAATGGCAATCAGCCCCAGCATTTT. Its protein is CASSLNGNQPQHF. The V call is TRBV6-5, the J call TRBJ1-5; unclear D gene. V was shortened by 4 bases and J by 2 bases, with 6 bases between the two germline ends. Per germline, CDR1 MNHEY and CDR2 SVGAGI. The CDR3 has 13 amino acids.